In this sample, the clone carrying this T cell receptor (beta chain) turned up once. PCR employed 60 Vbeta and 13 Jbeta primers. Repertoires were generated with immunoSEQ multiplex PCR, while TCRdb's copy carries only in-frame clones and drops some. This sample has approximately 100,000 clones, with under 85% found just once. Germline V gives CDR1 SGHAT, CDR2 FQNNGV. The CDR3 covers 14 residues. Trimming at V came to 5 bases and at J to 2 bases, leaving 5 bases not matched to a gene. This sample was taken from a study of cytomegalovirus exposure and HLA in healthy donors. The receptor comes from a man aged 18 to 30 in good health and CMV-seropositive. Sequencing used PBMCs. J is TRBJ2-7 and V is TRBV11-2; 8 positions agree with TRBD1. CDR3 nucleotide sequence: TGTGCCAGCAGCCGCGGACAGGGCCCCTACGAGCAGTACTTC. Its protein is CASSRGQGPYEQYF.